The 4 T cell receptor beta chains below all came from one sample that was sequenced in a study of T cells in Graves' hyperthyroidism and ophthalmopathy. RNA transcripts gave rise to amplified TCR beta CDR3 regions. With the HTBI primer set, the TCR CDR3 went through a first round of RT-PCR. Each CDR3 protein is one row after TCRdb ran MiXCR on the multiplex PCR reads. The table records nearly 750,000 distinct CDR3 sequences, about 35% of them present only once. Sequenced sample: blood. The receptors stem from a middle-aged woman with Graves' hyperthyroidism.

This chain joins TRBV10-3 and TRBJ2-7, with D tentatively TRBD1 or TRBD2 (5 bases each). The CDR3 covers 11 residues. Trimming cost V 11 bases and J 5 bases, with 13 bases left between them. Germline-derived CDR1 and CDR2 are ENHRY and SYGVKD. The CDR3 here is CALGVADEQYF. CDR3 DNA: TGTGCCTTGGGGGTTGCCGACGAGCAGTACTTC.

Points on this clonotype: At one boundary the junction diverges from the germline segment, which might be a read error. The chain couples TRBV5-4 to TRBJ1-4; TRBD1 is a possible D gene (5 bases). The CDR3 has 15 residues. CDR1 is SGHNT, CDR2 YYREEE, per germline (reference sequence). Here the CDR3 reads CASSSAGIANEKLFF. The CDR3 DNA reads TGCGCCAGCAGCTCCGCAGGGATCGCTAATGAAAAACTGTTTTTT.

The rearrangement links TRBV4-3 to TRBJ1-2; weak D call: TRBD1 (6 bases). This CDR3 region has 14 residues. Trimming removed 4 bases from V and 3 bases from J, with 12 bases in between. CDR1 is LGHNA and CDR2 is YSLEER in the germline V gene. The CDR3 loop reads CASSRLQGHYGYTF. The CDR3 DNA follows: TGCGCCAGCAGCCGATTACAGGGTCACTATGGCTACACCTTC.

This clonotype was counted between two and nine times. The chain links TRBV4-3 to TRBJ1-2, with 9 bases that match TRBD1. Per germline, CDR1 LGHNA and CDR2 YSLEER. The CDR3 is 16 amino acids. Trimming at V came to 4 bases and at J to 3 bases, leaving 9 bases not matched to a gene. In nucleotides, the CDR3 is TGCGCCAGCAGCCGGTTACAGGGGGCGCGTGACTATGGCTACACCTTC. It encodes CASSRLQGARDYGYTF.